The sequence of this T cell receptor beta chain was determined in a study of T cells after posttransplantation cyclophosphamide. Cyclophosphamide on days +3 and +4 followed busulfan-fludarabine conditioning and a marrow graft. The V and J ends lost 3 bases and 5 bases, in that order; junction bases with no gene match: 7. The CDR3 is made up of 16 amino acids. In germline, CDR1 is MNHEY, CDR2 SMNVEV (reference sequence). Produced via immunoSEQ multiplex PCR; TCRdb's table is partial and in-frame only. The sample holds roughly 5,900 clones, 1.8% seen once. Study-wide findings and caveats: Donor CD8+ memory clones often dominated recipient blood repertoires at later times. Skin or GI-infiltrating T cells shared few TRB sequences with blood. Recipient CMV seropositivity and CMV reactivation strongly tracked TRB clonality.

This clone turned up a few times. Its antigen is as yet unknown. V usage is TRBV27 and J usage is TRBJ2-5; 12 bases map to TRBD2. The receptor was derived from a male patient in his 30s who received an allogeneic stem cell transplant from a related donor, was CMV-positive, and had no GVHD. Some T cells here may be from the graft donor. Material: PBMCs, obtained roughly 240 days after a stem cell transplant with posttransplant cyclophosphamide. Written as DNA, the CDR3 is TGTGCCAGCAGTTTTTGGGCTAGCGGGGGGGACGAGACCCAGTACTTC. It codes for CASSFWASGGDETQYF.